These 18 T cell receptor beta chains came from one sample sequenced in a study of OX40 agonist ivuxolimab in advanced cancers. The repertoire was sequenced with immunoSEQ multiplex PCR; TCRdb's copy has only in-frame clones and lacks some. The table has 65,000 to 85,000 clones, 70% to 90% seen once. The specimen comprised CD4+ or CD8+ T cells sorted from blood, sampled in a trial of the OX40 agonist ivuxolimab. These receptors originate from an adult with an advanced solid tumor such as melanoma, head and neck, liver or kidney cancer.

In DNA, the CDR3 is TGTGCCAGCAGTTACTTTACAGGGGAGTTGGCCGGGGAGCTGTTTTTT. This translates into CASSYFTGELAGELFF. This chain joins TRBV6-6 and TRBJ2-2; 7 bases match TRBD1. Losses at the gene ends were 1 base for V and 6 bases for J; bases not matched to a gene: 8. The CDR3 has 16 residues. Germline values: CDR1 MNHNY, CDR2 SVGAGI (reference sequence).

J is TRBJ2-3 and V is TRBV5-1; 13 bases match TRBD2. V dropped 1 base and J dropped 3; count of bases not matched to a gene: 5. The germline V gene encodes CDR1 SGHRS and CDR2 YFSETQ. This CDR3 has 17 residues. The CDR3 is CASSLTLTSGRTDTQYF. The CDR3 DNA reads as TGCGCCAGCAGCTTGACCCTGACTAGCGGGAGGACAGATACGCAGTATTTT.

The chain uses TRBV4-2 and TRBJ2-1; perhaps TRBD2 as D (5 bases). The V gene's germline CDR1 is LGHNA and CDR2 YNFKEQ. The V end lost 3 bases, the J end lost 6 bases, and 12 bases lay between the germline ends. This CDR3 comprises 14 residues. The CDR3 is CASSQVSEVNEQFF. The CDR3 DNA reads TGTGCCAGCAGCCAGGTCTCGGAGGTCAATGAGCAGTTCTTC.

V is TRBV28 and J is TRBJ2-1, with a weak D call TRBD1 (5 bases). The germline V gene encodes CDR1 MDHEN and CDR2 SYDVKM. V was trimmed by 7 bases and J by 10 bases, leaving 23 bases between them. CDR3 length: 15 residues. DNA of the CDR3: TGTGCCAGCACCCGGGTAGGGGAAATGGGTCGCGAGCAGTTCTTC. Protein: CASTRVGEMGREQFF.

J is TRBJ1-4 and V is TRBV4-3; D gene unclear. The CDR3 length is 16 residues. V was trimmed by 0 bases and J by 5 bases, leaving 13 bases between them. The germline V gene has CDR1 LGHNA and CDR2 YSLEER. The CDR3 DNA follows: TGCGCCAGCAGCCAAGAAGGTGGCCACGAGAATGAAAAACTGTTTTTT. As protein: CASSQEGGHENEKLFF.

This clone was observed a handful of times. The chain links TRBV4-1 to TRBJ2-2; perhaps TRBD2 as D (6 bases). Germline V CDR1 and CDR2: MGHRA, YSYEKL. This CDR3 region has 15 residues. V dropped 4 bases and J dropped 3 bases, with 12 bases sitting between them. CDR3 coding DNA: TGCGCCAGCAGCCTGCCCGGCGGGGACACCGGGGAGCTGTTTTTT. Translation gives CASSLPGGDTGELFF.

This chain joins TRBV6-4 and TRBJ2-3, with 14 bases that match TRBD2. V trimming: 6 bases; J trimming: 5 bases; junction bases outside the gene matches: 10. Germline V gives CDR1 MRHNA, CDR2 SNTAGT. The CDR3 totals 17 residues. Written as DNA, the CDR3 is TGTGCCAGCAGCAGGACTAGCGGGGGGTACGAGTTAGATACGCAGTATTTT. Its protein is CASSRTSGGYELDTQYF.

The chain links TRBV28 to TRBJ2-5; possible D gene TRBD1, 5 bases. CDR3 size: 11 residues. The V end lost 2 bases, the J end lost 8 bases, and 6 bases lay between the germline ends. CDR1 is MDHEN, CDR2 SYDVKM, per germline. The CDR3 nucleotides read TGTGCCAGCAGTTTAGGGGCCACCCAGTACTTC. This gives the protein CASSLGATQYF.

The rearrangement uses TRBV28 and TRBJ2-7, with D tentatively TRBD2 (5 bases). The CDR3 sequence is 14 residues long. Germline CDR1 is MDHEN and CDR2 is SYDVKM. The ends were cut back, 5 bases at V and 0 bases at J, with 11 bases in the middle. CDR3 residues: CASSPVGSSYEQYF. The CDR3 DNA is TGTGCCAGCAGTCCCGTAGGGAGCTCCTACGAGCAGTACTTC.

The chain has TRBV6-1 and TRBJ1-4; no reliable D call. Germline lookup yields CDR1 MNHNS and CDR2 SASEGT. The CDR3 has 16 residues. Trimming pared 3 bases from V and 5 bases from J, leaving 16 bases between. CDR3 in amino acids: CASSDIMWSENEKLFF. The CDR3 bases are TGTGCCAGCAGTGATATTATGTGGTCAGAAAATGAAAAACTGTTTTTT.

This chain connects TRBV15 to TRBJ2-2; TRBD1 agrees at 7 bases. CDR1 and CDR2 from the germline V gene are LNHNV and YYDKDF (reference sequence). The CDR3 contains 14 residues. V lost 3 bases and J lost 4; bases outside the gene matches: 2. The DNA for the CDR3 is TGTGCCACCAGCAGTGGGACAGCCACCGGGGAGCTGTTTTTT. It specifies CATSSGTATGELFF.

This chain uses TRBV7-8 with TRBJ1-2; a possible D gene is TRBD1 (5 bases). CDR1 and CDR2 (germline): SGHVS, FQNEAQ. V lost 6 bases and J lost 3, with 11 bases in between. The length of the CDR3 is 13 residues. CDR3 protein: CASSRQPDYGYTF. The CDR3 DNA sequence: TGTGCCAGCAGTCGACAGCCTGACTATGGCTACACCTTC.

The CDR3 DNA follows: TGCGCCAGCAGCCAACGGGGGGCGAGAGATACGCAGTATTTT. Its translation: CASSQRGARDTQYF. The genes are TRBV4-1 and TRBJ2-3; D is possibly TRBD2 (7 bases). The CDR3 consists of 14 residues. CDR1 and CDR2 from the germline V gene are MGHRA and YSYEKL. With 2 bases removed from V and 5 bases from J, the gap between germline ends came to 11 bases.

J is TRBJ1-2 and V is TRBV4-2, with a tentative D call TRBD1 (6 bases). Germline V CDR1 and CDR2: LGHNA, YNFKEQ. The CDR3 length is 15 residues. With 0 bases removed from V and 4 bases from J, the gap between germline ends came to 12 bases. CDR3 nucleotides: TGTGCCAGCAGCCAAGATCCCAGGGGCGGCTATGGCTACACCTTC. This codes for CASSQDPRGGYGYTF.

The CDR3 here is CASSFSRGEETQYF. CDR3 coding DNA: TGTGCCAGCAGCTTCTCGCGGGGGGAAGAGACCCAGTACTTC. The V call is TRBV7-9, the J call TRBJ2-5; 8 bases fit TRBD2. This CDR3 is 14 amino acids long. The J segment lost 3 bases and the V segment lost 3 bases, leaving 3 bases of the junction unmatched. Germline values: CDR1 SEHNR, CDR2 FQNEAQ (reference sequence).

This clone showed up just once. The CDR3 nucleotides read TGTGCCATCAGTGACCCTCGTGCGGTTGCTGGCTACACCTTC. It encodes CAISDPRAVAGYTF. The chain employs TRBV10-3 and TRBJ1-2; D ambiguous. This CDR3 has 14 amino acids. The V and J ends lost 3 bases and 7 bases respectively, with 15 bases between them. Per the germline V gene, CDR1 is ENHRY and CDR2 is SYGVKD.

The chain combines TRBV18 with TRBJ1-1, with unresolved D. The CDR3 loop spans 14 amino acids. Trimming took off 0 bases at V and 11 bases at J, with 16 bases between the two ends. Germline lookup yields CDR1 KGHSH and CDR2 LQKENI. The chain's CDR3 is CASSPPGSLGGAFF. Written as DNA, the CDR3 is TGTGCCAGCTCACCACCCGGCAGCCTTGGAGGGGCTTTCTTT.

This clone was observed once. The V call is TRBV4-3, the J call TRBJ2-5; D remains ambiguous. The V gene's germline CDR1 is LGHNA and CDR2 YSLEER. Trimming stripped 2 bases from V and 11 bases from J, with 15 bases between. The CDR3 is made up of 13 amino acids. In DNA, the CDR3 is TGCGCCAGCAGCCAACAGGCGACCTCCCCGCAGTACTTC. The encoded protein is CASSQQATSPQYF.